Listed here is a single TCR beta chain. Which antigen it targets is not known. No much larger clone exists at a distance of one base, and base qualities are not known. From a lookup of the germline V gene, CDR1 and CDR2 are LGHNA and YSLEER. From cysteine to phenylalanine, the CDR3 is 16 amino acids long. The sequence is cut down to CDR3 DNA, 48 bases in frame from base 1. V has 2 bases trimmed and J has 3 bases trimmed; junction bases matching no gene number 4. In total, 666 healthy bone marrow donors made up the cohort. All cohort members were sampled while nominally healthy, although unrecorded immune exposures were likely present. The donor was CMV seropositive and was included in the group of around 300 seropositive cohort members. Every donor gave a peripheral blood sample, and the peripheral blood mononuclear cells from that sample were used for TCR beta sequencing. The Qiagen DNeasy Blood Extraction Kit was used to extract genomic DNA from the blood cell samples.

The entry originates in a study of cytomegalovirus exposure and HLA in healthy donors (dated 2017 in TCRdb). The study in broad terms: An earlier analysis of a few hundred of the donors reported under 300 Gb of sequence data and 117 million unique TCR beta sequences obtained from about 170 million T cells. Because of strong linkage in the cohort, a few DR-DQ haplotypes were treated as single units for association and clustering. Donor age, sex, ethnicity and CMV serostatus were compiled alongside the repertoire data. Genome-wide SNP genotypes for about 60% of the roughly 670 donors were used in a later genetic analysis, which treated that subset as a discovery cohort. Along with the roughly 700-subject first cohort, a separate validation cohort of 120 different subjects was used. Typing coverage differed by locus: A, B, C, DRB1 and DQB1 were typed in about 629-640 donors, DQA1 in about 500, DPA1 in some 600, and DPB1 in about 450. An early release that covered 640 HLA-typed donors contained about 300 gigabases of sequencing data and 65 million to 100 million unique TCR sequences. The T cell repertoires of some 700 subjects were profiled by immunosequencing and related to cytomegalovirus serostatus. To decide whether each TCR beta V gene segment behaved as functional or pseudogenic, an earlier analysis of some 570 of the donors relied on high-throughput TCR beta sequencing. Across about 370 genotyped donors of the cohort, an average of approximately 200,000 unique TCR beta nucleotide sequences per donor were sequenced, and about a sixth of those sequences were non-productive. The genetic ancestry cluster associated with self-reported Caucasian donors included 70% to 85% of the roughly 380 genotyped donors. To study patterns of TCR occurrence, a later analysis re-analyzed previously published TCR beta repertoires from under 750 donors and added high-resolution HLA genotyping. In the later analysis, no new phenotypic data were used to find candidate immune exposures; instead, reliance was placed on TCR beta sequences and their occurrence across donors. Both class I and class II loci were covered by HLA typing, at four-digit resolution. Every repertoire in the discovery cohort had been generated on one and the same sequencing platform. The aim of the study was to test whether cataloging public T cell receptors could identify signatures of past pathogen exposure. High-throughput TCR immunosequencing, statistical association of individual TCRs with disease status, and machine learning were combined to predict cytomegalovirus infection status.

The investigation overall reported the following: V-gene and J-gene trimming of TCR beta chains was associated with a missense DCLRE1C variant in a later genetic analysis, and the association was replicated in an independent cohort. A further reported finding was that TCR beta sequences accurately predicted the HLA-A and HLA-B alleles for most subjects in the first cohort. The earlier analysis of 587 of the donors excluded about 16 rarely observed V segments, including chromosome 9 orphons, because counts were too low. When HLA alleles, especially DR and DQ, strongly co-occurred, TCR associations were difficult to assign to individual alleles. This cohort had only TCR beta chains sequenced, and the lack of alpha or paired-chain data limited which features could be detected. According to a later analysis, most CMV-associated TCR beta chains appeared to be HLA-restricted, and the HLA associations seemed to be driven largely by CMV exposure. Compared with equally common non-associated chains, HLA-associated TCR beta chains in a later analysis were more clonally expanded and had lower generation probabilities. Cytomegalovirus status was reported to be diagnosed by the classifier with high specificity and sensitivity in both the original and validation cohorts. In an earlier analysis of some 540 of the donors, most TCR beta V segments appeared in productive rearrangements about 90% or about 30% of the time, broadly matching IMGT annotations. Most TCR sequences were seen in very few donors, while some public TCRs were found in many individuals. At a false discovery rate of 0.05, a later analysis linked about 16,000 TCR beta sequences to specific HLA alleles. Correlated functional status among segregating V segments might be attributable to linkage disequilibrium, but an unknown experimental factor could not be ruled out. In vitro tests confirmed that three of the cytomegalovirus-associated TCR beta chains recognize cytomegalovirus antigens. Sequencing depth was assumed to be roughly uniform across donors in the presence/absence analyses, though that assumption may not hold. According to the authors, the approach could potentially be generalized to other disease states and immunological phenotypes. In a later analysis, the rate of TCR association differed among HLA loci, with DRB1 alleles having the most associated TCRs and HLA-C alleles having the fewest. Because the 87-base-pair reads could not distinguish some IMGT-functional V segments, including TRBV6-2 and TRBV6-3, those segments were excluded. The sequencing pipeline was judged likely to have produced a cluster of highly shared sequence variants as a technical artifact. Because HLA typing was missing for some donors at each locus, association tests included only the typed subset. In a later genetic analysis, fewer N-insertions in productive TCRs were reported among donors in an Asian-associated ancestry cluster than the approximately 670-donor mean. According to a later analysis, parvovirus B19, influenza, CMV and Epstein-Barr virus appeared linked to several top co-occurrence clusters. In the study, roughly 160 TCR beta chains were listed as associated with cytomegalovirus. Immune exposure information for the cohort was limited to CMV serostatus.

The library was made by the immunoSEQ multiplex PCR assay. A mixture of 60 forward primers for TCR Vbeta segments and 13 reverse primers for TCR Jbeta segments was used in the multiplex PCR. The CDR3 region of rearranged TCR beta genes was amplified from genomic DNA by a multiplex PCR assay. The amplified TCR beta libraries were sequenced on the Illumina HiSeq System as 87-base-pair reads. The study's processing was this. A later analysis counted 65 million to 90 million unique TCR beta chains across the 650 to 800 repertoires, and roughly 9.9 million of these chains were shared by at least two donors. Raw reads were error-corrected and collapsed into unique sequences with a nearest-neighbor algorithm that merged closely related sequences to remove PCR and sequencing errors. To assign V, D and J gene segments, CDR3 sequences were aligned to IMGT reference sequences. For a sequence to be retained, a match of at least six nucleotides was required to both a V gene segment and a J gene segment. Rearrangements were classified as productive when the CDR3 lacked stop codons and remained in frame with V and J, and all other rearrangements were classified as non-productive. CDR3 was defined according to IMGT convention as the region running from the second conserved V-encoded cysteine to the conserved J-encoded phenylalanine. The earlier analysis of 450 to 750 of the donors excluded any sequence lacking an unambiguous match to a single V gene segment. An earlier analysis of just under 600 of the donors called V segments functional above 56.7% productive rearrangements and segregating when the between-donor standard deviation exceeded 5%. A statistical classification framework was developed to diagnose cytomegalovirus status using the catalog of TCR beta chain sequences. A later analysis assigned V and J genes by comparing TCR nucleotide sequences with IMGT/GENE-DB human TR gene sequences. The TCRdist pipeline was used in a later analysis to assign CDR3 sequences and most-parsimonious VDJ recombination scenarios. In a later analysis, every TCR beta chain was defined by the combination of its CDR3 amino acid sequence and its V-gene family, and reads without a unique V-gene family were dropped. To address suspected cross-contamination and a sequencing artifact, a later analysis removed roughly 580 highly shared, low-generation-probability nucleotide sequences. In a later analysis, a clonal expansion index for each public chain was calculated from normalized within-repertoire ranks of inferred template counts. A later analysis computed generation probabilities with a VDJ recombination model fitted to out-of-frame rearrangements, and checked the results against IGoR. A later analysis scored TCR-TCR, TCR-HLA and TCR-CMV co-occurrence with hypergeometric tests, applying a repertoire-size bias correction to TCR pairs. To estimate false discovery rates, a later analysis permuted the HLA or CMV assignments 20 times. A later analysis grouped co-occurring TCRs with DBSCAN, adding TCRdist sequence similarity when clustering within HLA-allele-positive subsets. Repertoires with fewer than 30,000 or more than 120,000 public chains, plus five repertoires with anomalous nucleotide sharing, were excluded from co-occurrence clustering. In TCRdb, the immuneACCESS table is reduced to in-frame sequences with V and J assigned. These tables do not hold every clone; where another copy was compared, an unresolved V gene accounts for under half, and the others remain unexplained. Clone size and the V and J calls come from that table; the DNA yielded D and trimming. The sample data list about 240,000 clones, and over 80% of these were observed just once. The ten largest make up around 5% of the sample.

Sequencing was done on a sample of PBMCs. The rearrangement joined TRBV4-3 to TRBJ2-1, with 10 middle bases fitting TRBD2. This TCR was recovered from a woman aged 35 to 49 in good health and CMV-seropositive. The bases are TGCGCCAGCAGCCAACGGACTAGCGGAGTCTACAATGAGCAGTTCTTC. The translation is CASSQRTSGVYNEQFF.